A selection of T cell receptor beta chains follows, all from one sample in a study of T cell repertoires in cytomegalovirus infection. TCRdb itself ran the reads through MiXCR, one entry per CDR3 protein. The table has 250,000 to 300,000 distinct CDR3 sequences, about 17% seen once. The sequenced sample was CD8+ T cells from PBMCs. These receptors were collected from a human donor in good health (CMV status not recorded). Some clones in this sample may be carry-over from other donors' samples. Each CDR3 is given with its conserved first and last residue. The D gene is left open where the match is weak. Clone size is not always given. Where it is, it says once, few, many or a class for expanded clones.

>.|.|TRBV11-2|TRBJ2-5
CATTGWEDQETQYF
TGTGCCACGACGGGGTGGGAAGACCAAGAGACCCAGTACTTC
>few|.|TRBV7-6|TRBJ2-6
CASSLGGTGANVLTF
TGTGCCAGCAGCTTAGGCGGGACTGGGGCCAACGTCCTGACTTTC
>few|.|TRBV6-2/TRBV6-3|TRBJ1-2
CASSRGDPGGYTF
TGTGCCAGCAGTCGAGGGGATCCTGGTGGCTACACCTTC
>.|.|TRBV29-1|TRBJ2-5
CSVEASRAPRGFKTQYF
TGCAGCGTTGAAGCCAGCAGGGCGCCTAGGGGATTCAAGACCCAGTACTTC
>many|.|TRBV6-1|TRBJ2-7
CASSEAGSYEQYF
TGTGCCAGCAGTGAAGCAGGGTCCTACGAGCAGTACTTC
>few|.|TRBV15|TRBJ2-2
CATSRVRGAVTGELFF
TGTGCCACCAGCAGAGTCAGGGGGGCGGTCACCGGGGAGCTGTTTTTT
>many|.|TRBV7-9|TRBJ1-1
CASRGRGYTEAFF
TGTGCCAGCAGGGGACGTGGATACACTGAAGCTTTCTTT
>many|.|TRBV12-3/TRBV12-4|TRBJ2-1
CASSPLSIPHSYNEQFF
TGTGCCAGCAGTCCGCTCTCGATTCCCCACAGCTACAATGAGCAGTTCTTC
>.|.|TRBV6-2/TRBV6-3|TRBJ1-5
CASTSSPGPTYQPQHF
TGTGCCAGCACTTCCTCCCCGGGACCAACTTATCAGCCCCAGCATTTT
>few|TRBD2|TRBV9|TRBJ2-3
CASSATIAGVTDTQYF
TGTGCCAGCAGCGCCACCATAGCGGGGGTGACAGATACGCAGTATTTT
>many|.|TRBV12-3/TRBV12-4|TRBJ1-1
CASSTGSTEAFF
TGTGCCAGCAGCACAGGGAGCACTGAAGCTTTCTTT
>.|.|TRBV6-4|TRBJ2-5
CASSDYYGETQYF
TGTGCCAGCAGTGACTATTACGGGGAGACCCAGTACTTC
>.|TRBD1|TRBV5-8|TRBJ1-3
CASSFRDRVTTGNTIYF
TGTGCCAGCAGCTTCAGGGACAGGGTGACGACTGGAAACACCATATATTTT
>few|TRBD1|TRBV29-1|TRBJ2-2
CSVEKGTGIAGELFF
TGCAGCGTTGAGAAGGGGACAGGGATAGCCGGGGAGCTGTTTTTT
>few|TRBD2|TRBV2|TRBJ2-1
CASRIAGMTWNEQFF
TGTGCCAGCAGGATAGCGGGGATGACCTGGAATGAGCAGTTCTTC
>few|.|TRBV27|TRBJ2-1
CASSDADSSINEQFF
TGTGCCAGCAGTGATGCGGACAGCTCAATCAATGAGCAGTTCTTC
>.|TRBD2|TRBV7-9|TRBJ2-7
CTSSLAAGGRASYEQYF
TGTACCAGCAGCTTAGCCGCGGGGGGCCGAGCTTCCTACGAGCAGTACTTC
>many|TRBD1|TRBV6-6|TRBJ1-4
CASSSGQVIPAVNEKLFF
TGTGCCAGCAGCTCTGGACAGGTGATCCCCGCTGTTAATGAAAAACTGTTTTTT
>.|.|TRBV29-1|TRBJ1-1
CSVEDWAVLMNTEAFF
TGCAGCGTTGAAGATTGGGCCGTACTGATGAACACTGAAGCTTTCTTT
>.|.|TRBV29-1|TRBJ1-2
CSVVLDVDYTF
TGCAGCGTTGTCCTGGATGTTGACTACACCTTC
>many|.|TRBV6-1|TRBJ2-2
CASSYSLLTGELFF
TGTGCCAGCAGTTATTCTTTACTCACCGGGGAGCTGTTTTTT
>many|.|TRBV7-3|TRBJ2-1
CATGDGMGEQFF
TGTGCAACCGGAGATGGGATGGGAGAGCAGTTCTTC
>many|.|TRBV7-9|TRBJ1-5
CASSLGGRNQPQHF
TGTGCCAGCAGCTTGGGCGGAAGGAATCAGCCCCAGCATTTT
>.|TRBD2|TRBV7-9|TRBJ2-1
CASSRAGGHEAYNEQFF
TGTGCCAGCAGCCGTGCGGGGGGGCATGAGGCCTACAATGAGCAGTTCTTC
>few|.|TRBV6-2/TRBV6-3|TRBJ2-7
CASSTKASLQFFGTGLPEGYEQYF
.
>many|TRBD1|TRBV28|TRBJ2-3
CASGIDRELVTDTQYF
TGTGCCAGCGGAATAGACAGGGAATTGGTTACAGATACGCAGTATTTT
>.|.|TRBV19|TRBJ1-1
CASEGFTEAFF
TGTGCCAGTGAAGGGTTCACTGAAGCTTTCTTT
>.|TRBD1|TRBV6-2/TRBV6-3|TRBJ2-7
CASSWTGGTGEQYF
TGTGCCAGCAGTTGGACAGGGGGAACTGGCGAGCAGTACTTC
>many|.|TRBV12-3/TRBV12-4|TRBJ2-1
CASSFEVVKQFF
TGTGCCAGCAGTTTTGAGGTTGTGAAGCAGTTCTTC
>few|.|TRBV25-1|TRBJ1-2
CASSETTNYGYTF
TGTGCCAGCAGTGAAACAACTAACTATGGCTACACCTTC
>.|.|TRBV5-6|TRBJ1-6
CASSLVGGDHNSPLHF
TGTGCCAGCAGCTTGGTAGGAGGTGATCATAATTCACCCCTCCACTTT
>.|.|TRBV12-3/TRBV12-4|TRBJ1-2
CASSFISGVDGYTF
TGTGCCAGCAGTTTCATCTCAGGGGTTGATGGCTACACCTTC
>many|.|TRBV28|TRBJ2-2
CASSPPGGVLNTGELFF
TGTGCCAGCAGCCCACCGGGTGGGGTACTGAACACCGGGGAGCTGTTTTTT
>many|.|TRBV6-2/TRBV6-3|TRBJ1-5
CASSYSTAYRVDDQPQHF
TGTGCCAGCAGTTACTCCACCGCGTACAGGGTCGATGATCAGCCCCAGCATTTT
>many|.|TRBV7-8|TRBJ2-2
CASSLRTSNTGELFF
TGTGCCAGCAGCTTAAGGACTTCCAACACCGGGGAGCTGTTTTTT
>.|TRBD2|TRBV27|TRBJ2-2
CASSGGGDVTGELFF
TGTGCCAGCAGTGGTGGGGGGGATGTCACCGGGGAGCTGTTTTTT
>.|.|TRBV20-1|TRBJ1-5
CSARERGISNQPQHF
TGCAGTGCTAGAGAGAGAGGGATTAGCAATCAGCCCCAGCATTTT
>many|.|TRBV7-8|TRBJ1-1
CASSLEDMDMMNTEAFF
TGTGCCAGCAGCTTAGAGGATATGGACATGATGAACACTGAAGCTTTCTTT
>.|.|TRBV10-3|TRBJ2-2
CAIPGPPKSENTGELFF
TGTGCCATTCCGGGACCCCCAAAATCCGAGAACACCGGGGAGCTGTTTTTT
>few|.|TRBV14|TRBJ2-5
CASSQDRPPEEGQETQYF
TGTGCCAGCAGCCAAGATCGGCCGCCTGAGGAAGGCCAAGAGACCCAGTACTTC
>.|.|TRBV12-3/TRBV12-4|TRBJ1-5
CASRTGGGPEPQHF
TGTGCCAGCAGAACCGGGGGCGGGCCGGAGCCCCAGCATTTT
>few|.|TRBV6-5|TRBJ2-7
CASSLTRDAGNYEQYF
TGTGCCAGCAGTCTCACAAGGGACGCAGGGAACTACGAGCAGTACTTC
>few|.|TRBV7-6|TRBJ2-6
CASSSLPAISGSGANVLTF
TGTGCCAGCAGCTCACTTCCGGCCATCTCAGGTTCTGGGGCCAACGTCCTGACTTTC
>.|TRBD2|TRBV6-2/TRBV6-3|TRBJ2-3
CASSYGDLPAGDNTDTQYF
TGTGCCAGCAGTTACGGGGACCTTCCAGCGGGGGATAACACAGATACGCAGTATTTT
>few|.|TRBV7-9|TRBJ1-1
CASSSGIYARTEAFF
TGTGCCAGCAGCTCCGGTATTTATGCTAGGACTGAAGCTTTCTTT
>.|.|TRBV4-2|TRBJ1-6
CASSQDSRSTAEGSPLHF
TGTGCCAGCAGCCAAGACAGTAGGTCGACAGCCGAGGGCTCACCCCTCCACTTT
>.|.|TRBV13|TRBJ1-4
CASSPGRTANEKLFF
TGTGCCAGCAGCCCAGGGCGGACAGCCAATGAAAAACTGTTTTTT
>few|.|TRBV7-9|TRBJ2-6
CASSEPASFYGANVLTF
TGTGCCAGCAGCGAGCCTGCGTCTTTCTATGGGGCCAACGTCCTGACTTTC
>.|.|TRBV29-1|TRBJ1-1
CSVRWTEAFF
TGCAGCGTTCGATGGACTGAAGCTTTCTTT
>.|.|TRBV20-1|TRBJ1-5
CSARQIGGQYNQPQHF
TGCAGTGCTAGACAAATCGGCGGACAGTACAATCAGCCCCAGCATTTT
>few|TRBD2|TRBV13|TRBJ2-7
CASSSRGGREQYF
TGTGCCAGCAGCTCCCGGGGAGGGCGCGAGCAGTACTTC
>few|.|TRBV29-1|TRBJ1-2
CSVVIQVKGYTF
TGCAGCGTTGTGATCCAGGTGAAGGGCTACACCTTC